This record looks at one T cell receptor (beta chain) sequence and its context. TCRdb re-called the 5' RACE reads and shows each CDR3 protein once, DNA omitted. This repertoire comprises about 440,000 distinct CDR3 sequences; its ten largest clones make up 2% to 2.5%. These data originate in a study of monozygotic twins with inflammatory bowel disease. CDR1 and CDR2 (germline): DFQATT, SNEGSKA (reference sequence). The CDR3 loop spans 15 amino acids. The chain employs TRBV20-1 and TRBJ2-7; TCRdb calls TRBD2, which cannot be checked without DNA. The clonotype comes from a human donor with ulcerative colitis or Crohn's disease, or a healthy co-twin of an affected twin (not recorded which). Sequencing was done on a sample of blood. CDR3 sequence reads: CSAISTSGLIYEQYF.